This TCR beta chain comes out of a study of T cells after yellow fever vaccination. This clonotype was seen a few times. MiXCR, applied by TCRdb to the 5' RACE reads, yields one record per CDR3 protein. Of about 580,000 distinct CDR3 sequences in the sample, about a sixth are singletons; the top ten hold approximately 15%. CDR1 is SGHRS, CDR2 YFSETQ, per germline. The J segment lost 2 bases and the V segment lost 2 bases, leaving 3 bases of the junction unmatched. The CDR3 extends over 14 amino acids. The V and J genes are TRBV5-1 and TRBJ2-7, with 8 bases that match TRBD1. Sequencing was performed on PBMCs, taken 5 to 6 days after the first yellow fever vaccination. The TCR sequence derives from a man aged 18-30 years who received the YFV17D yellow fever vaccine. CDR3 DNA: TGCGCCAGCAGCTTACAGGGGGGACCCTACGAGCAGTACTTC. It codes for CASSLQGGPYEQYF.